This T cell receptor (beta chain) was obtained from a study of cytomegalovirus exposure and HLA in healthy donors. General observations from the study: In most subjects, TCR beta sequences reportedly gave accurate predictions of HLA-A and HLA-B alleles. CMV antigen specificity of a few CMV-associated chains was confirmed in vitro. Most CMV-associated TCR beta chains were later found to appear HLA-restricted.

The PCR was carried out with 60 Vbeta primers and 13 Jbeta primers. Assay: immunoSEQ multiplex PCR; the TCRdb copy retains only in-frame clones and omits some. The repertoire holds around 200,000 clones, with 80% as singletons. This clone turned up a few times. Its antigen is as yet unknown. Sequenced: PBMCs. The TCR was taken from a boy aged 5-17 years in good health and CMV-seronegative.

Here the CDR3 reads CASSEIIHDSTYEQYF. The CDR3 DNA reads TGTGCCAGCAGTGAAATTATACACGACAGCACCTACGAGCAGTACTTC. The chain couples TRBV6-1 to TRBJ2-7; weak D call: TRBD1 (5 bases). This CDR3 is built from 16 residues. Trimming stripped 2 bases from V and 2 bases from J, with 16 bases between. Germline CDR1 and CDR2: MNHNS and SASEGT.